Sequencing of this T cell receptor (beta chain) was carried out in a study of T cells in Graves' hyperthyroidism and ophthalmopathy. Diagnosis of hyperthyroidism was new in patients aged 18 to 65, and its duration was under 2 months. It was around 10 ml of fresh peripheral blood that supplied the PBMCs. Trimming at V came to 0 bases and at J to 7 bases, leaving 4 bases not matched to a gene. The germline V gene has CDR1 SGDLS and CDR2 YYNGEE. There are 15 residues in the CDR3. This clonotype was picked up a small number of times. Amplification targeted TCR beta CDR3 regions from RNA transcripts. TCR CDR3 underwent first-round RT-PCR with the HTBI primer set. TCRdb independently ran MiXCR on the multiplex PCR reads; one entry per CDR3 protein. The sample yields roughly 800,000 distinct CDR3 sequences, 38% seen once.

The J gene is TRBJ2-2, the V gene TRBV9; 9 positions agree with TRBD1. The receptor was isolated from a young man with Graves' hyperthyroidism. Sequenced material: blood. The DNA for the CDR3 is TGTGCCAGCAGCGTAGAACAGGGGGCAATCGGGGAGCTGTTTTTT. Residues: CASSVEQGAIGELFF. Drawing the rest from reference TRBV9 and TRBJ2-2, the complete variable domain is DSGVTQTPKHLITATGQRVTLRCSPRSGDLSVYWYQQSLDQGLQFLIQYYNGEERAKGNILERFSAQQFPDLHSELNLSSLELGDSALYFCASSVEQGAIGELFFGEGSRLTVL.